This paragraph covers one TCR beta chain sequence. This CDR3 contains 12 residues. The germline CDR1 and CDR2 sequences are ENHRY and SYGVKD. V dropped 6 bases and J dropped 8 bases, with 8 bases sitting between them. Here immunoSEQ multiplex PCR was the method, and the copy in TCRdb shows in-frame clones only, minus some. The sample has fewer than 300,000 clones, under 85% seen once. This sample is drawn from a study of blood T cell repertoires in COVID-19. The sequence came from a human donor with COVID-19, enrolled during active disease. The donor label of this sample is uncertain. V and J are TRBV10-3 and TRBJ2-6; D is unclear. The sample consisted of peripheral blood. The CDR3 sequence is CAISGGTNVLTF. DNA of the CDR3: TGTGCCATCAGCGGCGGTACCAACGTCCTGACTTTC.